This TCR beta chain was found in a study of cytomegalovirus exposure and HLA in healthy donors. Study background: The same platform as the approximately 670 first-cohort repertoires was used for the 130 or so validation repertoires, a later analysis reported.

TCRdb's copy holds only in-frame clones and misses some; the assay was immunoSEQ multiplex PCR. The sample yields some 250,000 clones, about 90% seen once. Broader study findings: That first-cohort TCR clusters tended to co-occur in the roughly 130 validation repertoires was found in a later analysis. Most TCR sequences showed up rarely, but some public TCRs showed up in many donors. A list of 150 or so TCR beta chains associated with cytomegalovirus was given.

On this clone itself: Its target is not known.

Per germline, CDR1 MGHDK and CDR2 SYGVNS. This CDR3 contains 14 residues. V lost 5 bases, J lost 5 bases, and 5 bases stayed unmatched. The sequence was collected from a woman in her twenties or thirties in good health and CMV-seropositive. Source material: PBMCs. The V call is TRBV25-1, the J call TRBJ1-4; the match to TRBD1 covers 7 bases. The DNA for the CDR3 is TGTGCCAGCAGTCGGGACAGTTCAAATGAAAAACTGTTTTTT. This translates into CASSRDSSNEKLFF. Using reference TRBV25-1 and TRBJ1-4 for the parts outside the CDR3, the full variable domain is EADIYQTPRYLVIGTGKKITLECSQTMGHDKMYWYQQDPGMELHLIHYSYGVNSTEKGDLSSESTVSRIRTEHFPLTLESARPSHTSQYLCASSRDSSNEKLFFGSGTQLSVL.